One sample yielded the 15 T cell receptor beta chains listed below, sequenced in a study of T cell changes during pregnancy in multiple sclerosis. The repertoire was sequenced with immunoSEQ multiplex PCR; TCRdb's copy has only in-frame clones and lacks some. Of around 20,000 clones listed, around 90% were seen once; the top ten hold roughly 0.61%. The specimen was CD4+ T cells from peripheral blood mononuclear cells, collected in the third trimester of pregnancy. The source is a female donor in good health, enrolled as a control in a pregnancy study.

The chain links TRBV5-4 to TRBJ2-2, with 9 bases aligning to TRBD1. V dropped 10 bases and J dropped 6; count of bases not matched to a gene: 10. Germline CDR1 SGHNT, CDR2 YYREEE (reference sequence). The length of the CDR3 is 14 residues. CDR3 region: CAGHPGQGSGELFF. The CDR3 DNA sequence: TGTGCCGGACATCCGGGACAGGGCTCCGGGGAGCTGTTTTTT. The complete variable domain, with remaining parts taken from reference TRBV5-4 and TRBJ2-2, reads ETGVTQSPTHLIKTRGQQVTLRCSSQSGHNTVSWYQQALGQGPQFIFQYYREEENGRGNFPPRFSGLQFPNYSSELNVNALELDDSALYLCAGHPGQGSGELFFGEGSRLTVL.

The V call is TRBV2, the J call TRBJ2-7; tentative D call: TRBD1 (6 bases). The CDR3 runs to 12 residues. With 7 bases removed from V and 1 base from J, the gap between germline ends came to 8 bases. Germline assignment: CDR1 SNHLY and CDR2 FYNNEI. CDR3 in DNA: TGTGCCAGCAACAGGGTATCCTACGAGCAGTACTTC. Its protein product is CASNRVSYEQYF. The whole variable domain, filled in from reference TRBV2 and TRBJ2-7, reads EPEVTQTPSHQVTQMGQEVILRCVPISNHLYFYWYRQILGQKVEFLVSFYNNEISEKSEIFDDQFSVERPDGSNFTLKIRSTKLEDSAMYFCASNRVSYEQYFGPGTRLTVT.

The rearrangement joins TRBV6-1 to TRBJ2-1; D perhaps matches TRBD1 (5 bases). Germline CDR1 reads MNHNS; CDR2 reads SASEGT. The V end was cut by 5 bases, the J end by 7 bases, with 12 bases between. There are 13 residues in the CDR3. The CDR3 DNA reads as TGTGCCAGCAGTCGATCCGCAGGGAATGAGCAGTTCTTC. Translated, it gives CASSRSAGNEQFF.

The genes are TRBV7-2 and TRBJ2-2; the D is unclear. Per the germline V gene, CDR1 is SGHTA and CDR2 is FQGNSA. The CDR3 consists of 12 residues. V lost 1 base, J lost 7 bases, and 4 bases lay in between. The chain's CDR3 is CASSLELGELFF. In nucleotides, the CDR3 is TGTGCCAGCAGCTTAGAGCTCGGGGAGCTGTTTTTT.

The chain uses TRBV5-4 and TRBJ1-6; 10 bases fit TRBD1. Trimming took 4 bases from V and 8 from J; bases not matched to a gene: 9. The CDR3 spans 16 residues. CDR1 is SGHNT and CDR2 is YYREEE in the germline V gene (reference sequence). CDR3 DNA: TGTGCCAGCAGCCCCATAGACAGGGGGCCGGATTCACCCCTCCACTTT. Protein product: CASSPIDRGPDSPLHF.

V gene TRBV5-4 combines with J gene TRBJ1-1; 10 positions match TRBD1. Germline lookup yields CDR1 SGHNT and CDR2 YYREEE (reference sequence). The CDR3 covers 14 residues. V dropped 0 bases and J dropped 6; count of bases not matched to a gene: 2. The CDR3 here is CASSLAGTGAEAFF. CDR3 in DNA: TGTGCCAGCAGCTTGGCCGGGACAGGGGCTGAAGCTTTCTTT.

The J gene is TRBJ2-1, the V gene TRBV5-4; 14 bases match TRBD2. CDR1 and CDR2 from the germline V gene are SGHNT and YYREEE (reference sequence). V was pared by 4 bases and J by 2 bases, with 5 bases of the junction left unmatched. The CDR3 loop spans 17 amino acids. CDR3 in DNA: TGTGCCAGCAGCCCGAAGACTAGCGGGGGGGCCTACAATGAGCAGTTCTTC. Its translation is CASSPKTSGGAYNEQFF.

The genes are TRBV6-1 and TRBJ1-2; 7 bases line up with TRBD1. The trim removed 5 bases at V and 0 bases at J, leaving 0 bases unmatched. CDR1 is MNHNS, CDR2 SASEGT, per germline. The CDR3 length is 13 residues. CDR3 sequence reads: CASSQGANYGYTF. In DNA form, the CDR3 reads TGTGCCAGCAGTCAGGGGGCTAACTATGGCTACACCTTC.

The chain links TRBV12-5 to TRBJ2-5, with 11 bases that match TRBD1. The V segment lost 5 bases and the J segment 5 bases; nucleotides outside the gene matches: 7. Germline-derived CDR1 and CDR2 are LGHNT and FRNRAP. This CDR3 contains 15 residues. CDR3 coding DNA: TGTGCTAGTGGTCTCGGACAGGGGGCAAGTGAGACCCAGTACTTC. Its translation is CASGLGQGASETQYF.

V and J are TRBV4-3 and TRBJ1-6; D is unresolved. CDR1 and CDR2 (germline): LGHNA, YSLEER. This CDR3 spans 13 amino acids. V was cut by 0 bases and J by 9 bases, with 6 bases left in between. The DNA for the CDR3 is TGCGCCAGCAGCCAAGATCGGGTTTCACCCCTCCACTTT. Encoded protein: CASSQDRVSPLHF.

The V call is TRBV7-9, the J call TRBJ1-6, with D possibly matching TRBD1 (5 bases). Trimming took 5 bases from V and 6 from J, leaving 17 bases between them. The CDR3 is made up of 16 amino acids. Germline CDR1 SEHNR, CDR2 FQNEAQ (reference sequence). The CDR3 here is CASSARLTAVNSPLHF. In DNA form, the CDR3 reads TGTGCCAGCAGCGCGAGGTTGACAGCCGTTAATTCACCCCTCCACTTT.

CDR3 nucleotide sequence: TGCGCCAGCAGCTTTAGGACAGTAACCGGGGAGCTGTTTTTT. Translation gives CASSFRTVTGELFF. The chain carries TRBV5-1 and TRBJ2-2, with D tentatively TRBD1 (6 bases). CDR3 length equals 14 residues. Trimming left V 2 bases short and J 5 bases short, with 10 bases between. Germline assignment: CDR1 SGHRS and CDR2 YFSETQ.

This clone has a single count. V usage is TRBV18 and J usage is TRBJ1-1; D ambiguous. This CDR3 region has 14 residues. CDR1 is KGHSH and CDR2 is LQKENI in the germline V gene. Trimming removed 0 bases from V and 10 bases from J, with 15 bases in between. CDR3 amino acids: CASSPPPTQSGAFF. The DNA of the CDR3 is TGTGCCAGCTCACCACCTCCTACCCAGAGCGGAGCTTTCTTT.

The DNA of the CDR3 is TGTGCCAGCAGTTTTAATCGGCTCGGGGGGGCCCCCACTGAAGCTTTCTTT. Translated, it gives CASSFNRLGGAPTEAFF. The rearrangement uses TRBV28 and TRBJ1-1, with D perhaps matching TRBD1 (6 bases). CDR3 length equals 17 residues. Germline CDR1 and CDR2: MDHEN and SYDVKM. The V end lost 3 bases, the J end lost 4 bases, and 21 bases lay between the germline ends.

The genes are TRBV10-1 and TRBJ2-3, with 7 nucleotides matching TRBD2. The V gene's germline CDR1 is WNHNN and CDR2 SYGVQD (reference sequence). This CDR3 is 15 amino acids long. Trimming cost V 3 bases and J 0 bases; bases outside gene matches: 3. CDR3 amino acids: CASSDTSVSTDTQYF. The CDR3 DNA sequence: TGCGCCAGCAGTGATACTAGCGTTAGCACAGATACGCAGTATTTT.